Listed here is a single T cell receptor beta chain. Its target antigen remains unknown. No quality values exist for individual bases; no much larger clone is one base distant. V is cut by 2 bases and J by 1 base, and the space between the germline ends is 11 bases. CDR1 is given as LGHDT and CDR2 as YNNKEL, both from the germline V gene (reference sequence). The CDR3 runs 16 residues from the cysteine to the phenylalanine. Kept here is only the CDR3 DNA, which spans 48 bases and is read in frame from base 1. The entry originates in a study of blood T cell repertoires in COVID-19 (dated by TCRdb to 2020 to 2021). Broadly, across the study: Samples covering the acute and convalescent phases of COVID-19 were provided by collaborators in the United States, Italy and Spain. The sample metadata nearly always contained a de-identified subject ID, COVID-19 status, age in years and sex. The material from the prospective study consisted of cDNA or gDNA derived from T cells, B-cell-depleted T cells, or PBMCs. The dataset comprised deeply sampled blood TCRbeta repertoires from subjects exposed to, actively infected with, or recovered from COVID-19. Where HLA class I and class II types were available, the types were taken from metadata supplied by the sample provider, not from assay-based typing. Samples came from the ongoing ImmuneRACE study (first 160 participants) plus 1,254 subjects from 6 global collaborators. A freely available public database, intended as a resource for researchers studying the immune response to SARS-CoV-2, is where the repertoires were released. General conclusions and limits of the study: Clinical and demographic metadata were provided uncurated, with the amount varying by source and participant.

The immunoSEQ Assay, a bias-controlled multiplex PCR, was used to amplify TCRbeta CDR3 regions from genomic DNA. The original methods were these. The number of nucleated cells in each sample was estimated by amplification of reference gene primers within the assay. Sequence reads were collapsed and filtered to measure the absolute abundance of every unique TCRbeta CDR3 rearrangement. For each sample, productive Simpson clonality was calculated as the square root of Simpson's diversity index over productive rearrangements. The immuneACCESS repertoire file appears here via TCRdb, limited to in-frame rearrangements. These files lack a portion of the clones; in checked studies, under half of the deficit traces to unresolved V genes, and the cause of the others is not known. The V and J calls and clone size were taken over from that table, and D and trimming were inferred from the DNA. This sample has 200,000 to 250,000 clones in its table, and 86% of those were observed once. Of the sample, roughly 6.3% falls within the top ten clones.

Collaborating institutions collected whole blood in K2EDTA tubes following their own protocols. For TCRbeta analysis, collaborators shipped samples in one of three forms: frozen whole blood, isolated PBMCs, or DNA extracted from either of those sample types. Recombination joined TRBV3-1 (or the pseudogene TRBV3-2) with TRBJ2-2; the D gene is perhaps TRBD2, on 5 matching bases. The source of this sequence is a man aged 55 to 69 with acute or convalescent COVID-19. Sequencing was carried out using peripheral blood. The nucleotide sequence reads as follows: TGTGCCAGCAGCCAAAGCGGACTTGGGAACACCGGGGAGCTGTTTTTT. This codes for CASSQSGLGNTGELFF.